This entry lists 27 T cell receptor beta chains sequenced from one sample in a study of vaccination and CD4 T cells after COVID-19. Their antigens are not known. The sample's treatment: roughly 10-day PBMC culture with coronavirus spike peptide pools or control peptides (ViraFEST assay). Oncomine TCR Beta short-read sequencing was applied to DNA from cultured CD4+ T cells. TCRdb called the PCR reads again in MiXCR, with one record for every CDR3 protein. The sample consists of 9,500 to 14,000 distinct CDR3 sequences, about 30% of them appearing once. Input material: cultured CD4+ T cells from blood. These receptors all come from a human donor with COVID-19.

This clonotype has more than one count but fewer than ten. The rearrangement joins TRBV30 to TRBJ1-1; D is possibly TRBD1 (5 bases). CDR1 and CDR2 (germline): GTSNPN, SVGIG (reference sequence). The CDR3 extends over 11 amino acids. Trimming removed 7 bases from V and 11 bases from J, with 17 bases in between. The CDR3 here is CAYRVGLSAFF. DNA for the CDR3: TGTGCCTATAGGGTGGGGCTGAGTGCTTTCTTT.

The chain recombines TRBV19 with TRBJ1-1; no firm D call. Germline assignment: CDR1 LNHDA and CDR2 SQIVND (reference sequence). CDR3 length: 16 residues. The V end was cut by 6 bases, the J end by 1 base, with 18 bases between. CDR3 in amino acids: CASSPGTGYKNTEAFF. The CDR3 DNA reads TGTGCCAGTAGCCCAGGCACGGGGTATAAGAACACTGAAGCTTTCTTT.

J is TRBJ2-3 and V is TRBV10-3; 9 bases map to TRBD1. Germline V lookup: CDR1 ENHRY, CDR2 SYGVKD. The CDR3 length is 16 residues. V lost 4 bases, J lost 2 bases, and 7 bases stayed unmatched. CDR3 DNA: TGTGCCATCAGTGTGGGACAGGGAAAATCCACAGATACGCAGTATTTT. Translation gives CAISVGQGKSTDTQYF.

This sequence joins TRBV7-9 and TRBJ1-3; D remains unclear. CDR1 and CDR2 (germline): SEHNR, FQNEAQ (reference sequence). V lost 5 bases, J lost 2 bases, and 10 bases lay in between. The CDR3 spans 14 residues. The CDR3 is CASSPPPAGNTIYF. Here the CDR3 DNA reads TGTGCCAGCAGCCCCCCCCCAGCTGGAAACACCATATATTTT.

This rearrangement joins TRBV20-1 to TRBJ2-1; 10 positions match TRBD2. The germline CDR1 and CDR2 sequences are DFQATT and SNEGSKA (reference sequence). Losses at the gene ends were 1 base for V and 4 bases for J; bases not matched to a gene: 4. This CDR3 has 15 residues. The CDR3 reads CSARASGGPYNEQFF. Written as DNA, the CDR3 is TGCAGTGCTAGAGCTAGCGGGGGACCTTACAATGAGCAGTTCTTC.

The gene calls are TRBV11-2 and TRBJ1-1, with D hard to call. CDR3 length: 13 residues. Trimming took 5 bases from V and 6 from J, leaving 13 bases between them. Germline V gene data show CDR1 as SGHAT and CDR2 as FQNNGV. CDR3 nucleotide sequence: TGTGCCAGCAGCCACGGACTCGCCCCTGAAGCTTTCTTT. Amino acid sequence: CASSHGLAPEAFF.

This clonotype was counted a few times. The genes are TRBV10-1 and TRBJ2-1; 8 bases match TRBD2. Germline CDR1 and CDR2: WNHNN and SYGVQD (reference sequence). The CDR3 has 14 residues. V was clipped by 7 bases and J by 8 bases; unmatched bases: 10. CDR3 in amino acids: CASTTGGPIDEQFF. As DNA, the CDR3 is TGCGCCAGCACCACGGGGGGGCCTATCGATGAGCAGTTCTTC.

This clonotype was picked up a small number of times. The V and J genes are TRBV20-1 and TRBJ2-2, with D perhaps TRBD1 (6 bases). Trimming left V 3 bases short and J 5 bases short, with 10 bases between. The CDR3 runs to 13 residues. CDR1 and CDR2 (germline): DFQATT, SNEGSKA (reference sequence). The CDR3 is CSARGQGTGELFF. The CDR3 DNA follows: TGCAGTGCTAGGGGTCAGGGGACCGGGGAGCTGTTTTTT.

Judged by abundance, this clonotype is large. This sequence joins TRBV11-3 and TRBJ2-7, with D tentatively TRBD2 (5 bases). This CDR3 comprises 13 residues. Trimming stripped 5 bases from V and 3 bases from J, with 11 bases between. CDR1 is SGHNT, CDR2 YENEEA, per germline. CDR3 amino acids: CASSRVGDYEQYF. The DNA of the CDR3 is TGTGCCAGCAGCCGTGTCGGGGACTACGAGCAGTACTTC.

This clonotype is medium-sized (0.01 to 0.1%) within its sample. The chain combines TRBV7-9 with TRBJ1-6, with D uncertain. CDR1 is SEHNR, CDR2 FQNEAQ, per germline (reference sequence). V lost 2 bases and J lost 5, with 7 bases in between. The length of the CDR3 is 14 residues. DNA for the CDR3: TGTGCCAGCAGCTTATCAACAGATAATTCACCCCTCCACTTT. Encoded protein: CASSLSTDNSPLHF.

By its share, this clonotype is medium-sized. The chain is built from TRBV30 and TRBJ1-5, with TRBD1 as a possible D gene (6 bases). Between the trimmed V and J ends, which lost 3 bases and 1 base, there was a span of 13 bases. Germline V lookup: CDR1 GTSNPN, CDR2 SVGIG (reference sequence). This CDR3 region has 15 residues. The CDR3: CAWSLKGGSNQPQHF. CDR3 DNA: TGTGCCTGGAGCCTAAAAGGGGGAAGCAATCAGCCCCAGCATTTT.

About this clonotype itself: The junction and the germline gene differ at one end; a read error may be behind it. The genes are TRBV11-3 and TRBJ1-2; D remains unclear. CDR1 and CDR2 (germline): SGHNT, YENEEA. The CDR3 totals 13 residues. CDR3 in amino acids: CAGSAESAYGYTF. The CDR3 region has the DNA TGTGCCGGCAGCGCGGAGTCGGCATATGGCTACACCTTC.

The CDR3 region is CASSGGGNQPQHF. The CDR3 region has the DNA TGTGCCAGCAGTGGCGGGGGCAATCAGCCCCAGCATTTT. This chain uses TRBV28 with TRBJ1-5; D ambiguous. Trimming stripped 5 bases from V and 2 bases from J, with 7 bases between. The germline V gene has CDR1 MDHEN and CDR2 SYDVKM. This CDR3 spans 13 amino acids.

This clonotype occurred once. The rearrangement uses TRBV5-1 and TRBJ2-5, with 7 bases lining up with TRBD2. The CDR3 contains 15 residues. V lost 5 bases, J lost 1 base, and 8 bases stayed unmatched. Germline CDR1 reads SGHRS; CDR2 reads YFSETQ. In DNA, the CDR3 is TGCGCCAGCAGACCCGGGGGAGGGCCCCAAGAGACCCAGTACTTC. Translation gives CASRPGGGPQETQYF.

There are a few counts of this clonotype. J is TRBJ2-4 and V is TRBV25-1, with TRBD1 as a possible D gene (6 bases). The CDR3 has 16 amino acids. Germline V lookup: CDR1 MGHDK, CDR2 SYGVNS. Trimming pared 4 bases from V and 0 bases from J, leaving 13 bases between. The CDR3 DNA reads as TGTGCCAGCAGTGCAATCGGGACACTAGCCAAAAACATTCAGTACTTC. Its translation: CASSAIGTLAKNIQYF.

This clonotype was observed a few times. The chain carries TRBV20-1 and TRBJ1-2; 9 bases map to TRBD1. Germline assignment: CDR1 DFQATT and CDR2 SNEGSKA (reference sequence). With 6 bases clipped from V and 6 bases from J, the junction kept 5 bases outside the gene matches. The CDR3 sequence is 12 residues long. The CDR3 bases are TGCAGTGCCCCGGACAGGGGAGATGGCTACACCTTC. It translates to CSAPDRGDGYTF.

In its sample, this clonotype was seen a few times. The V and J genes are TRBV6-1 and TRBJ1-2; D ambiguous. This CDR3 is 14 amino acids long. V lost 8 bases and J lost 4, with 17 bases in between. CDR1 and CDR2 (germline): MNHNS, SASEGT. The CDR3 coding sequence is TGTGCCAGCCGGGGTCAAAAAGATATCTATGGCTACACCTTC. As protein: CASRGQKDIYGYTF.

V usage is TRBV20-1 and J usage is TRBJ1-6; 8 bases line up with TRBD1. The CDR3 has 14 residues. CDR1 is DFQATT and CDR2 is SNEGSKA in the germline V gene (reference sequence). The junction had 6 bases not matched to a gene; V was cut back by 4 bases and J by 7 bases. DNA of the CDR3: TGCAGTGCTAACCTGGACAGGGCAAATTCACCCCTCCACTTT. Translated: CSANLDRANSPLHF.

This rearrangement joins TRBV28 to TRBJ1-1; 8 bases agree with TRBD1. Germline V gives CDR1 MDHEN, CDR2 SYDVKM. With 7 bases clipped from V and 1 base from J, the junction kept 5 bases outside the gene matches. The CDR3 totals 14 residues. In DNA, the CDR3 is TGTGCCAGCATCTCAGGGGGCTGGAACACTGAAGCTTTCTTT. Its protein is CASISGGWNTEAFF. Supplemented by reference TRBV28 and TRBJ1-1, the full variable domain reads DVKVTQSSRYLVKRTGEKVFLECVQDMDHENMFWYRQDPGLGLRLIYFSYDVKMKEKGDIPEGYSVSREKKERFSLILESASTNQTSMYLCASISGGWNTEAFFGQGTRLTVV.

The gene calls are TRBV7-2 and TRBJ2-5; the D gene is possibly TRBD1 (6 bases). Germline loops: CDR1 SGHTA, CDR2 FQGNSA. Trimming took 6 bases from V and 2 from J, leaving 10 bases between them. The CDR3 sequence is 13 residues long. The CDR3 sequence: CASRGTKQETQYF. DNA for the CDR3: TGTGCCAGCAGAGGGACAAAGCAAGAGACCCAGTACTTC. Variable domain in full (rest from reference TRBV7-2 and TRBJ2-5): GAGVSQSPSNKVTEKGKDVELRCDPISGHTALYWYRQSLGQGLEFLIYFQGNSAPDKSGLPSDRFSAERTGGSVSTLTIQRTQQEDSAVYLCASRGTKQETQYFGPGTRLLVL.

CDR3 nucleotide sequence: TGTGCCAGCAGCCAGCCCATGGGGCATGGCTACACCTTC. It translates to CASSQPMGHGYTF. The rearrangement uses TRBV14 and TRBJ1-2; a weak D match, TRBD1 (5 bases). CDR3 length: 13 amino acids. Trimming took 3 bases from V and 6 from J, leaving 11 bases between them. Germline V lookup: CDR1 SGHDN, CDR2 FVKESK.

The chain uses TRBV5-4 and TRBJ1-6; tentatively, D is TRBD1 (5 bases). The V gene lost 6 bases and the J gene lost 4 bases, with 14 bases spanning the gap. Germline assignment: CDR1 SGHNT and CDR2 YYREEE (reference sequence). This CDR3 contains 15 residues. The DNA of the CDR3 is TGTGCCAGCAACGGGACTCCTATGTATAATTCACCCCTCCACTTT. As protein: CASNGTPMYNSPLHF.

The V and J genes are TRBV27 and TRBJ1-1; D is possibly TRBD1 (5 bases). Germline values: CDR1 MNHEY, CDR2 SMNVEV (reference sequence). Trimming removed 6 bases from V and 2 bases from J, with 13 bases in between. This CDR3 has 14 amino acids. CDR3 sequence: CASRPGGTNTEAFF. The DNA for the CDR3 is TGTGCCAGCAGGCCTGGAGGGACTAACACTGAAGCTTTCTTT.

The genes are TRBV7-2 and TRBJ1-1, with no clear D. V was pared by 1 base and J by 0 bases, with 12 bases between. The CDR3 spans 16 residues. Germline V CDR1 and CDR2: SGHTA, FQGNSA. The CDR3 DNA is TGTGCCAGCAGCTTAGATCCTCGGAAGCTGAACACTGAAGCTTTCTTT. Translated: CASSLDPRKLNTEAFF.

This clonotype has a handful of counts. The chain carries TRBV28 and TRBJ1-5; possible D gene TRBD1, 5 bases. CDR1 is MDHEN, CDR2 SYDVKM, per germline. The CDR3 sequence is 16 residues long. Trimming pared 4 bases from V and 3 bases from J, leaving 16 bases between. Here the CDR3 DNA reads TGTGCCAGCAGTTCTTTCTACCAGGGAGTCAATCAGCCCCAGCATTTT. Residues: CASSSFYQGVNQPQHF.

The chain employs TRBV6-1 and TRBJ2-3; D is unresolved. The CDR3 is 12 amino acids. Between the trimmed V and J ends, which lost 0 bases and 6 bases, there was a span of 4 bases. Germline V gene lookup returns CDR1 MNHNS and CDR2 SASEGT. DNA of the CDR3: TGTGCCAGCAGTGAAGCCGGGGATACGCAGTATTTT. This encodes CASSEAGDTQYF.

The CDR3 DNA is TGTGCCAGCAGCTTGGGACAGGAAGGCACAGATACGCAGTATTTT. Its protein is CASSLGQEGTDTQYF. The chain is built from TRBV5-4 and TRBJ2-3, with D maybe TRBD1 (6 bases). The CDR3 length is 15 residues. CDR1 SGHNT and CDR2 YYREEE come from the germline V gene (reference sequence). With 0 bases removed from V and 1 base from J, the gap between germline ends came to 9 bases.